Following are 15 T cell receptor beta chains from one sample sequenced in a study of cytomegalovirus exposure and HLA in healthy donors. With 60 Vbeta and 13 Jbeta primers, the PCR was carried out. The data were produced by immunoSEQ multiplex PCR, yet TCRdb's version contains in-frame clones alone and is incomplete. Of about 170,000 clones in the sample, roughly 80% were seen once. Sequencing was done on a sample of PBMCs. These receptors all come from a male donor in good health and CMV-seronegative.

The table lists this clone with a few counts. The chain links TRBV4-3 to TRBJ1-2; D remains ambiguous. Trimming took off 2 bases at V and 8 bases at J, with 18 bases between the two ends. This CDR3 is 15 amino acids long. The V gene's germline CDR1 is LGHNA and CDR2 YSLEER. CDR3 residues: CASSQLTAPVEGYTF. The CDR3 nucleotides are TGCGCCAGCAGCCAATTAACCGCCCCGGTCGAAGGCTACACCTTC.

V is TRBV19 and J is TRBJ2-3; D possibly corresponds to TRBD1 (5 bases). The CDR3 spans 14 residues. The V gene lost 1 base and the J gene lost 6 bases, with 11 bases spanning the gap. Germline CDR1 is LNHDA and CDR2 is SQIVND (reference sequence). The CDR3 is CASSIAGRADTQYF. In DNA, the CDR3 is TGTGCCAGTAGTATAGCTGGCAGGGCGGATACGCAGTATTTT.

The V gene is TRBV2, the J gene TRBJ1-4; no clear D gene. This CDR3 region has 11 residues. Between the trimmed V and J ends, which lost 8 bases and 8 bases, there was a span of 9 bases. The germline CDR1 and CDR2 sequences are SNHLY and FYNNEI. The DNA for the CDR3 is TGTGCCAGCTCGCTGGAGGAAAAACTGTTTTTT. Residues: CASSLEEKLFF.

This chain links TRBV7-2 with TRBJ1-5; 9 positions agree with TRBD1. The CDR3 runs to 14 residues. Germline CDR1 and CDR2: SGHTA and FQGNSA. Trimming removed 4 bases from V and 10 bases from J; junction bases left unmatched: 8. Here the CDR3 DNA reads TGTGCCAGCAGCTCTAGGGGACAGGGCTCACCCCAGCATTTT. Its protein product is CASSSRGQGSPQHF.

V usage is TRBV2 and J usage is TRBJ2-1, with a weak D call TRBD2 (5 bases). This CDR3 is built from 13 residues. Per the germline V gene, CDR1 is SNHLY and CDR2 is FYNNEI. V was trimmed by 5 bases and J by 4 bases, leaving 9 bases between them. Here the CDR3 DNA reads TGTGCCAGCAGTTCCCGGGGTTACAATGAGCAGTTCTTC. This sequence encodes CASSSRGYNEQFF.

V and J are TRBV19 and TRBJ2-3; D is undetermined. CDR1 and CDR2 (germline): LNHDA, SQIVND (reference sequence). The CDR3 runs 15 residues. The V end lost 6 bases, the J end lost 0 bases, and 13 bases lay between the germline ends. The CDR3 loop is CASRFGQFSTDTQYF. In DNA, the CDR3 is TGTGCCAGTAGGTTTGGGCAGTTTAGCACAGATACGCAGTATTTT.

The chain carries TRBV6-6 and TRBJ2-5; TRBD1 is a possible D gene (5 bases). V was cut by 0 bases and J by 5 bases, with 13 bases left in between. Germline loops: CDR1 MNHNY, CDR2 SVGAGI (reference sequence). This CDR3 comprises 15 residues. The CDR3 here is CASSYSISQVETQYF. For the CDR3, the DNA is TGTGCCAGCAGTTACTCGATCTCACAGGTGGAGACCCAGTACTTC.

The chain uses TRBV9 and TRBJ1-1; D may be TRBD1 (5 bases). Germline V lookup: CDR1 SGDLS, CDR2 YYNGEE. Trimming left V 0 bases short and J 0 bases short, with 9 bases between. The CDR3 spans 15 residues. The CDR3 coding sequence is TGTGCCAGCAGCGTAGCTGGGGCGGTGAACACTGAAGCTTTCTTT. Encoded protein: CASSVAGAVNTEAFF. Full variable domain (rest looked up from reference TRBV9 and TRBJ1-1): DSGVTQTPKHLITATGQRVTLRCSPRSGDLSVYWYQQSLDQGLQFLIQYYNGEERAKGNILERFSAQQFPDLHSELNLSSLELGDSALYFCASSVAGAVNTEAFFGQGTRLTVV.

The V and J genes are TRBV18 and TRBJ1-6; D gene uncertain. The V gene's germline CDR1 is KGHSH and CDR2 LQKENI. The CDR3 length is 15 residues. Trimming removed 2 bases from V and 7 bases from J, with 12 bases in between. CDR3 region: CASSPSGVSNSPLHF. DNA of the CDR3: TGTGCCAGCTCACCAAGCGGGGTTTCGAATTCACCCCTCCACTTT.

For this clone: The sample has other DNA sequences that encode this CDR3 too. CDR3 sequence reads: CASGGVRGTDTQYF. DNA of the CDR3: TGTGCCAGCGGGGGGGTCAGGGGCACAGATACGCAGTATTTT. The chain recombines TRBV7-9 with TRBJ2-3; 7 bases line up with TRBD2. The length of the CDR3 is 14 residues. J gave up 1 base and V 8 bases, and 6 bases lay outside the gene matches. Germline lookup yields CDR1 SEHNR and CDR2 FQNEAQ (reference sequence).

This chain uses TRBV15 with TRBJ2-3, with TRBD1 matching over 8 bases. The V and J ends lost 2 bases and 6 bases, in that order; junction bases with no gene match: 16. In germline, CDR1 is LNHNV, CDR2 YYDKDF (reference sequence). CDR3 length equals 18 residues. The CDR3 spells CATSRTRYRGTEVDTQYF. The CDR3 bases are TGTGCCACCAGCAGAACCCGATACAGGGGGACGGAGGTGGATACGCAGTATTTT.

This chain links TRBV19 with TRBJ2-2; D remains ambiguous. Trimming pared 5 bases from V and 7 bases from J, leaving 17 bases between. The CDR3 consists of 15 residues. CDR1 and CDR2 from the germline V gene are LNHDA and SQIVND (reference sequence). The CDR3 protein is CASSGRFTQFGELFF. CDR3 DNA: TGTGCCAGTAGTGGGCGATTCACACAATTCGGGGAGCTGTTTTTT.

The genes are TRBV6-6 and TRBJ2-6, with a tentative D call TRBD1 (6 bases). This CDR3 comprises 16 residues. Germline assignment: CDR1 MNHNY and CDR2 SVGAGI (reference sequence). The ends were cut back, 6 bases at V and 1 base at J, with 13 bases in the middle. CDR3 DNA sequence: TGTGCCAGCAGACTACAGGGCTCATCTGGGGCCAACGTCCTGACTTTC. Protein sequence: CASRLQGSSGANVLTF.

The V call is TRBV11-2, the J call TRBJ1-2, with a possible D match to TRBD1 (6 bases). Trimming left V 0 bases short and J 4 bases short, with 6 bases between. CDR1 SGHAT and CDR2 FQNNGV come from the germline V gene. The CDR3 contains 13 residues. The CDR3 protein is CASSLDRGYGYTF. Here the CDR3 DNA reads TGTGCCAGCAGCTTAGACAGGGGCTATGGCTACACCTTC.

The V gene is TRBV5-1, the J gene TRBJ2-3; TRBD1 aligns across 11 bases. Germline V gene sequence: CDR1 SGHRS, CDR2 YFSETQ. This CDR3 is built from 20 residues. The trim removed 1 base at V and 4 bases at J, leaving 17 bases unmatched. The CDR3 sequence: CASSLLGTGGSSGYADTQYF. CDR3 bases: TGCGCCAGCAGCTTGCTCGGGACAGGGGGTTCCTCGGGTTACGCAGATACGCAGTATTTT.